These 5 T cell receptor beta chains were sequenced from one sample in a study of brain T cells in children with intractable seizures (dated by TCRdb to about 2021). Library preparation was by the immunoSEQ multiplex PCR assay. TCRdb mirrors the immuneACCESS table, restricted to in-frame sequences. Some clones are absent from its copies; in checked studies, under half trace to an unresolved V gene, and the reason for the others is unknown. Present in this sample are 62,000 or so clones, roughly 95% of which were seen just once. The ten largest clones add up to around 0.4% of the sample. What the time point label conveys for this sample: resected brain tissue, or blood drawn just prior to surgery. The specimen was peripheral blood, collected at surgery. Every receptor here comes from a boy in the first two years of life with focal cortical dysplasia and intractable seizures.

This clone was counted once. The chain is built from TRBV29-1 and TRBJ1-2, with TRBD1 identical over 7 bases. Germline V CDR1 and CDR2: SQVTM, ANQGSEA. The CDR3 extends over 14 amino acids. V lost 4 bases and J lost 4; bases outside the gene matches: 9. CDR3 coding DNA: TGCAGCGTTGGGCCCGGGCCAGGGGGCTATGGCTACACCTTC. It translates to CSVGPGPGGYGYTF.

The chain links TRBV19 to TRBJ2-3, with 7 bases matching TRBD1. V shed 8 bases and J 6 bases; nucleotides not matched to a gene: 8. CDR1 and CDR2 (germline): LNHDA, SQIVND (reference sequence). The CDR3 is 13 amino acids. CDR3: CASRRQGADTQYF. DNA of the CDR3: TGTGCCAGTCGAAGACAGGGCGCGGATACGCAGTATTTT.

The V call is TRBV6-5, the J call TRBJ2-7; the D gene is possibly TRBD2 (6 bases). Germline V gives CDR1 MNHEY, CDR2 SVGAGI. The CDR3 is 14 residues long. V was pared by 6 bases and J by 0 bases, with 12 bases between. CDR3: CASSRLVGSYEQYF. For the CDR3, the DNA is TGTGCCAGCAGCCGACTAGTTGGCTCCTACGAGCAGTACTTC.

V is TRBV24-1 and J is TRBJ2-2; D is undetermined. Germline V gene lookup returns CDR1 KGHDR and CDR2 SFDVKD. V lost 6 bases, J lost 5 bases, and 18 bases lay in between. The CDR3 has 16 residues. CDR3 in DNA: TGTGCCACCAGTTATTACTTAGAAAGTTGGACCGGGGAGCTGTTTTTT. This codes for CATSYYLESWTGELFF.

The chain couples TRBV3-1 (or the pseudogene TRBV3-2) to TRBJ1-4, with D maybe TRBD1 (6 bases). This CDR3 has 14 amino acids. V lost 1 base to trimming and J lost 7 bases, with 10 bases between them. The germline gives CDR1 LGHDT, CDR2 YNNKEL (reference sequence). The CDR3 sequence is CASSQGPGAEKLFF. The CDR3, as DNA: TGTGCCAGCAGCCAAGGTCCGGGGGCTGAAAAACTGTTTTTT.